The next 13 T cell receptor beta chains were all read from a single sample in a study of regulatory T cells in long-lasting Graves disease. Arm-PCR of CDR3 regions and iRepertoire HTBI primers were the basis on which TCR beta libraries were built. TCRdb reanalysed the multiplex PCR reads using MiXCR and keeps one entry per CDR3 protein. The sample carries a few hundred thousand distinct CDR3 sequences, about 15% recorded once. The sample's time point: newly diagnosed GD, antithyroid drugs for less than 3 months. After RNA was extracted from PBMCs, the TCR library was made from it. The same sample was also used in a study of T cells in Graves' hyperthyroidism and ophthalmopathy.

This specimen was peripheral blood mononuclear cells (PBMCs), taken at new diagnosis, from a patient treated with antithyroid drugs. The source of these receptors is a woman aged 18-30 years with Graves disease.

This clonotype was seen at least ten times. The chain is built from TRBV7-2 and TRBJ2-3; TRBD2 matches 7 bases. After removal of 1 base from V and 2 bases from J, the junction contained 9 bases not matched to a gene. Germline-derived CDR1 and CDR2 are SGHTA and FQGNSA. This CDR3 has 17 residues. The CDR3 sequence is CASSLEGGTIPTDTQYF. The CDR3, as DNA: TGTGCCAGCAGCTTAGAAGGTGGGACTATCCCCACAGATACGCAGTATTTT.

The V and J genes are TRBV6-2 or TRBV6-3 and TRBJ2-3, with D tentatively TRBD2 (6 bases). Germline V gene lookup returns CDR1 MNHEY and CDR2 SVGEGT. This CDR3 is 15 amino acids long. V lost 6 bases, J lost 0 bases, and 13 bases lay in between. CDR3 loop: CASRRQRVSTDTQYF. The CDR3 bases are TGTGCCAGCAGGCGCCAGCGGGTTAGCACAGATACGCAGTATTTT.

In its sample, this clonotype was seen many times. V is TRBV28 and J is TRBJ1-5; D possibly corresponds to TRBD1 (5 bases). CDR1 is MDHEN and CDR2 is SYDVKM in the germline V gene. The length of the CDR3 is 17 residues. Trimming took off 5 bases at V and 0 bases at J, with 17 bases between the two ends. DNA of the CDR3: TGTGCCAGCAGTCGATGGGACGGAATTCTTAGCAATCAGCCCCAGCATTTT. Translation: CASSRWDGILSNQPQHF.

This clonotype occurred a few times. The genes are TRBV6-1 and TRBJ1-2; no reliable D call. V was pared by 11 bases and J by 4 bases, with 17 bases between. This CDR3 comprises 13 residues. Germline loops: CDR1 MNHNS, CDR2 SASEGT. The CDR3 DNA is TGTGCCGGCAAAAACGGGAATTTCTATGGCTACACCTTC. Translating it yields CAGKNGNFYGYTF.

The rearrangement links TRBV4-2 to TRBJ1-1; no definite D call. The CDR3 contains 15 residues. The germline V gene has CDR1 LGHNA and CDR2 YNFKEQ. V lost 1 base, J lost 3 bases, and 12 bases lay in between. CDR3 DNA: TGTGCCAGCAGCCAAGTCCGTGCAGTCGACACTGAAGCTTTCTTT. It translates to CASSQVRAVDTEAFF.

This clonotype was counted a few times. It is likely a read error, because the conserved phenylalanine at the end of the CDR3 is missing. The chain recombines TRBV2 with TRBJ1-4, with no clear D. Germline V gene data show CDR1 as SNHLY and CDR2 as FYNNEI. This CDR3 contains 13 residues. Trimming took off 0 bases at V and 7 bases at J, with 6 bases between the two ends. Here the CDR3 DNA reads TGTGCCAGCAGTGAAGCCTTCGGTGAAAAACTGTTTATT. This gives the protein CASSEAFGEKLFI.

This clonotype was detected ten times or more. V gene TRBV2 combines with J gene TRBJ2-1, with TRBD1 matching over 12 bases. CDR1 is SNHLY and CDR2 is FYNNEI in the germline V gene. The CDR3 totals 15 residues. The V segment lost 6 bases and the J segment 9 bases; nucleotides outside the gene matches: 9. The CDR3 DNA reads TGTGCCAGCAGCCTCCTGGGACAGGGGGCTAGTGAGCAGTTCTTC. The encoded protein is CASSLLGQGASEQFF.

This chain joins TRBV7-2 and TRBJ2-4, with D maybe TRBD2 (5 bases). The germline gives CDR1 SGHTA, CDR2 FQGNSA. Trimming stripped 8 bases from V and 6 bases from J, with 17 bases between. CDR3 size: 14 residues. This chain's CDR3 is CASGPGGLGNIQYF. The CDR3 DNA reads as TGTGCCAGCGGCCCCGGCGGACTTGGAAACATTCAGTACTTC.

This clonotype has at least ten counts. The V gene is TRBV2, the J gene TRBJ1-2; D gene uncertain. This CDR3 region has 13 residues. The germline V gene encodes CDR1 SNHLY and CDR2 FYNNEI. The ends were cut back, 5 bases at V and 4 bases at J, with 11 bases in the middle. The DNA of the CDR3 is TGTGCCAGCAGTCCCGCCCGCCTCTATGGCTACACCTTC. It specifies CASSPARLYGYTF. Full variable domain (remainder filled in from reference TRBV2 and TRBJ1-2): EPEVTQTPSHQVTQMGQEVILRCVPISNHLYFYWYRQILGQKVEFLVSFYNNEISEKSEIFDDQFSVERPDGSNFTLKIRSTKLEDSAMYFCASSPARLYGYTFGSGTRLTVV.

A few counts support this clonotype. The genes are TRBV9 and TRBJ1-2, with 9 bases identical to TRBD1. This CDR3 is 14 amino acids long. Germline V gene lookup returns CDR1 SGDLS and CDR2 YYNGEE. J gave up 5 bases and V 3 bases, and 5 bases lay outside the gene matches. CDR3 DNA sequence: TGTGCCAGCAGCGCACCAGGACAGGGGTATGGCTACACCTTC. It is translated as CASSAPGQGYGYTF.

This clonotype was recorded at least ten times. The chain joins TRBV30 to TRBJ1-2; TRBD1 matches 7 bases. Germline CDR1 is GTSNPN and CDR2 is SVGIG (reference sequence). This CDR3 has 13 amino acids. V trimming: 3 bases; J trimming: 4 bases; junction bases outside the gene matches: 5. CDR3 in DNA: TGTGCCTGGAGAGGGGGACAGCGCTATGGCTACACCTTC. Translation: CAWRGGQRYGYTF.

Points on this clonotype: This may arise from a read error, as a much more abundant clone is one base away. This rearrangement joins TRBV20-1 to TRBJ2-7; 8 bases are a match to TRBD2. CDR1 and CDR2 from the germline V gene are DFQATT and SNEGSKA (reference sequence). With 4 bases clipped from V and 7 bases from J, the junction kept 21 bases outside the gene matches. The length of the CDR3 is 17 residues. DNA for the CDR3: TGCAGTGCTACCAGCGGGAGCTTTAGGCGGTCCTACAATGAGCAGTACTTC. Its protein product is CSATSGSFRRSYNEQYF.

This chain uses TRBV19 with TRBJ2-1; 9 bases agree with TRBD1. Germline V gives CDR1 LNHDA, CDR2 SQIVND (reference sequence). This CDR3 has 15 residues. With V trimmed by 7 bases and J by 9 bases, 13 bases remained unmatched. The DNA for the CDR3 is TGTGCCAGTAACGCCCGGGACAGGGAAGGTCGTGAGCAGTTCTTC. Translation gives CASNARDREGREQFF.